The 21 T cell receptor beta chains below were found in one sample sequenced in a study of PD-1 blockade in mismatch repair-deficient tumors. Libraries were prepared by immunoSEQ multiplex PCR; TCRdb keeps only in-frame clonotypes and omits some of them. The repertoire holds some 120,000 clones, with 88% as singletons. Sequencing used peripheral blood, obtained 70 to 73 weeks after starting pembrolizumab. Receptors were obtained from an adult with mismatch repair-deficient cancer.

The V and J genes are TRBV15 and TRBJ2-5, with 7 bases matching TRBD2. The CDR3 sequence is 19 residues long. Looked up from germline, CDR1 is LNHNV and CDR2 is YYDKDF (reference sequence). V lost 0 bases to trimming and J lost 5 bases; unmatched junction nucleotides: 18. CDR3 bases: TGTGCCACCAGCAGAGACTATCAGGGCGGGAGAGGGGTTTGGGAGACCCAGTACTTC. This sequence encodes CATSRDYQGGRGVWETQYF.

CDR3 nucleotides: TGTGCCAGCAGCTTAGACGGGAGTACCTACAATGAGCAGTTCTTC. Encoded protein: CASSLDGSTYNEQFF. V gene TRBV7-2 combines with J gene TRBJ2-1; maybe TRBD2 (6 bases). CDR3 length: 15 residues. V was pared by 1 base and J by 2 bases, with 9 bases between. From germline, CDR1 is SGHTA and CDR2 FQGNSA.

This sequence joins TRBV6-5 and TRBJ2-7; D not certain. This CDR3 has 15 residues. Germline-derived CDR1 and CDR2 are MNHEY and SVGAGI. Between the trimmed V and J ends, which lost 4 bases and 0 bases, there was a span of 13 bases. The DNA for the CDR3 is TGTGCCAGCAGTTTAAAGATAGGGCCCTCCTACGAGCAGTACTTC. Encoded protein: CASSLKIGPSYEQYF.

This chain links TRBV11-3 with TRBJ2-6; weak D call: TRBD1 (5 bases). The CDR3 has 18 residues. Germline CDR1 and CDR2: SGHNT and YENEEA. With 5 bases removed from V and 0 bases from J, the gap between germline ends came to 17 bases. CDR3 amino acids: CASSPDTLLFSGANVLTF. For the CDR3, the DNA is TGTGCCAGCAGCCCGGACACGCTTTTGTTCTCTGGGGCCAACGTCCTGACTTTC. Full variable domain (outside the CDR3, taken from reference TRBV11-3 and TRBJ2-6): EAGVVQSPRYKIIEKKQPVAFWCNPISGHNTLYWYLQNLGQGPELLIRYENEEAVDDSQLPKDRFSAERLKGVDSTLKIQPAELGDSAVYLCASSPDTLLFSGANVLTFGAGSRLTVL.

The chain is built from TRBV19 and TRBJ2-7, with D unclear. The V gene's germline CDR1 is LNHDA and CDR2 SQIVND (reference sequence). Trimming stripped 4 bases from V and 6 bases from J, with 16 bases between. This CDR3 is 14 amino acids long. The CDR3 DNA follows: TGTGCCAGTAGTACGCGTCTTAGGCCATCCGAGCAGTACTTC. It yields the protein CASSTRLRPSEQYF.

The gene calls are TRBV9 and TRBJ2-3; 7 positions match TRBD1. This CDR3 region has 15 residues. The J segment lost 5 bases and the V segment lost 3 bases, leaving 9 bases of the junction unmatched. Germline V gene data show CDR1 as SGDLS and CDR2 as YYNGEE. The CDR3 sequence: CASSALVGGQDTQYF. DNA for the CDR3: TGTGCCAGCAGCGCCCTTGTAGGGGGCCAAGATACGCAGTATTTT.

In the case of this clone: Other DNA sequences in the sample encode the same CDR3. In DNA, the CDR3 is TGTGCCAGCAGCTTACGTCGGGAGGGCTACGAGCAGTACTTC. Translating it yields CASSLRREGYEQYF. This chain joins TRBV7-2 and TRBJ2-7, with 8 positions matching TRBD2. V shed 2 bases, J shed 3 bases, and the junction held 3 bases outside the gene matches. Germline V gene lookup returns CDR1 SGHTA and CDR2 FQGNSA. The CDR3 covers 14 residues.

This sequence joins TRBV4-1 and TRBJ2-1, with D maybe TRBD1 (5 bases). V shed 0 bases and J shed 0 bases, with 12 bases lying between them. Germline V gene lookup returns CDR1 MGHRA and CDR2 YSYEKL. This CDR3 has 17 amino acids. The DNA of the CDR3 is TGCGCCAGCAGCCAAGAGTGGGGCTGGAGCTCCTACAATGAGCAGTTCTTC. It is translated as CASSQEWGWSSYNEQFF.

This clone appeared once. The chain links TRBV9 to TRBJ2-3; D is possibly TRBD1 or TRBD2 (5 bases each). Trimming stripped 3 bases from V and 6 bases from J, with 20 bases between. CDR1 and CDR2 (germline): SGDLS, YYNGEE. The CDR3 loop spans 16 amino acids. The CDR3 sequence is CASSAHWDGSRDTQYF. In DNA, the CDR3 is TGTGCCAGCAGCGCCCATTGGGACGGATCTAGGGATACGCAGTATTTT.

CDR3 residues: CASSPLPTRRYEQYF. In nucleotides, the CDR3 is TGTGCCAGCAGTCCCCTCCCGACCCGTAGGTACGAGCAGTACTTC. The chain couples TRBV6-8 to TRBJ2-7; D remains unclear. The CDR3 totals 15 residues. Germline assignment: CDR1 MNHGY and CDR2 SAAAGT. Trimming stripped 5 bases from V and 4 bases from J, with 18 bases between.

The chain is built from TRBV27 and TRBJ1-6; D might be TRBD1 (6 bases). The CDR3 runs 16 residues. Germline values: CDR1 MNHEY, CDR2 SMNVEV (reference sequence). V gave up 6 bases and J gave up 3 bases, with 15 bases separating them. The CDR3 sequence is CASSLQGSYYNSPLHF. In nucleotides, the CDR3 is TGTGCCAGCAGCCTGCAGGGGTCCTACTATAATTCACCCCTCCACTTT.

The V and J genes are TRBV11-2 and TRBJ2-1, with D perhaps matching TRBD2 (5 bases). V lost 7 bases to trimming and J lost 0 bases, with 10 bases between them. The CDR3 is 14 residues long. Germline loops: CDR1 SGHAT, CDR2 FQNNGV. CDR3 protein: CASKVTSSYNEQFF. Here the CDR3 DNA reads TGTGCCAGCAAGGTTACTAGCTCCTACAATGAGCAGTTCTTC.

The chain joins TRBV6-1 to TRBJ2-7, with a weak D call TRBD2 (6 bases). V was shortened by 3 bases and J by 5 bases, with 11 bases between the two germline ends. Per the germline V gene, CDR1 is MNHNS and CDR2 is SASEGT. The CDR3 extends over 13 amino acids. The CDR3 nucleotides read TGTGCCAGCAGTGAGGGGGGTAGCGACGAGCAGTACTTC. This sequence encodes CASSEGGSDEQYF.

CDR3 bases: TGTGCCAGTAGTCCCCCCGGGTCGGACGAGCAGTACTTC. This translates into CASSPPGSDEQYF. The V gene is TRBV19, the J gene TRBJ2-7, with unresolved D. Germline CDR1 is LNHDA and CDR2 is SQIVND (reference sequence). The CDR3 is made up of 13 amino acids. Between the trimmed V and J ends, which lost 5 bases and 5 bases, there was a span of 13 bases.

The CDR3: CASSLGLRDNEQFF. CDR3 in DNA: TGCGCCAGCAGCCTCGGGCTGCGGGACAATGAGCAGTTCTTC. The J gene is TRBJ2-1, the V gene TRBV5-1, with TRBD2 as a possible D gene (5 bases). Germline CDR1 reads SGHRS; CDR2 reads YFSETQ. Between the trimmed V and J ends, which lost 4 bases and 5 bases, there was a span of 13 bases. The CDR3 spans 14 residues.

This clone was seen many times. V and J are TRBV4-2 and TRBJ2-3; 16 bases are a match to TRBD2. The junction had 3 bases not matched to a gene; V was cut back by 3 bases and J by 0 bases. The germline gives CDR1 LGHNA, CDR2 YNFKEQ. CDR3 length: 18 residues. The CDR3 loop is CASSQGLAGGPSTDTQYF. The CDR3, as DNA: TGTGCCAGCAGCCAGGGACTAGCGGGAGGGCCTAGCACAGATACGCAGTATTTT.

The J gene is TRBJ2-5, the V gene TRBV6-1; D gene uncertain. The CDR3 spans 13 residues. Germline-derived CDR1 and CDR2 are MNHNS and SASEGT. Trimming left V 1 base short and J 5 bases short, with 8 bases between. CDR3 in amino acids: CASSEDIGETQYF. CDR3 DNA: TGTGCCAGCAGTGAAGATATCGGGGAGACCCAGTACTTC.

The chain uses TRBV21-1 and TRBJ2-7; the table's D call, TRBD1, has no DNA check behind it. TRBV21-1 is reported as a pseudogene. The CDR3 covers 16 residues. CDR3 DNA: TGTGCCCAGGGTGGGATTACCGGAGATCAACGCTACGAGCAGTACTTC. Residues: CAQGGITGDQRYEQYF.

In this sample, this clone turned up once. The chain has TRBV28 and TRBJ2-1, with D maybe TRBD1 (6 bases). CDR1 and CDR2 from the germline V gene are MDHEN and SYDVKM. The ends were cut back, 1 base at V and 4 bases at J, with 14 bases in the middle. This CDR3 spans 16 amino acids. Here the CDR3 DNA reads TGTGCCAGCAGTTTATCGACAGGATCGATGTACAATGAGCAGTTCTTC. Protein sequence: CASSLSTGSMYNEQFF.

The V gene is TRBV28, the J gene TRBJ2-7; D may be TRBD1 or TRBD2 (5 bases each). Between the trimmed V and J ends, which lost 6 bases and 3 bases, there was a span of 18 bases. The CDR3 is 15 amino acids. The germline CDR1 and CDR2 sequences are MDHEN and SYDVKM. In DNA form, the CDR3 reads TGTGCCAGCAGAAAGCAACGGGGACGGAGCTACGAGCAGTACTTC. It translates to CASRKQRGRSYEQYF.

The chain recombines TRBV6-5 with TRBJ2-2; D is unclear. CDR1 MNHEY and CDR2 SVGAGI come from the germline V gene. The CDR3 consists of 12 residues. The V end lost 6 bases, the J end lost 5 bases, and 7 bases lay between the germline ends. DNA of the CDR3: TGTGCCAGCAGGACACCTACCGGGGAGCTGTTTTTT. Translation gives CASRTPTGELFF.